This T cell receptor (beta chain) appears in the sequencing data of a study of T cell responses to AZD1222 COVID-19 vaccine. Study results and limitations: Only a handful of AZD1222 recipients, about six in all, had baseline seropositivity.

Method: immunoSEQ multiplex PCR; TCRdb's copy keeps in-frame clones and lacks some. Here the sample spans around 140,000 clones, just over 90% being singletons. CDR1 is SEHNR and CDR2 is FQNEAQ in the germline V gene (reference sequence). This CDR3 has 15 amino acids. Deletions cut 3 bases from V and 0 bases from J, with 11 bases between. This clone showed up just once. Its target is unknown. The specimen comprised peripheral blood, sampled 28 days after the second AZD1222 dose. The rearrangement joins TRBV7-9 to TRBJ1-2; D not certain. This sequence was found in an adult who received the AZD1222 COVID-19 vaccine. CDR3 DNA: TGTGCCAGCAGCTTGGAGTTCGTAGCTAACTATGGCTACACCTTC. Protein product: CASSLEFVANYGYTF.